The rows below give T cell receptor beta chains drawn from one sample of a study of blood T cell repertoires in COVID-19. TCRdb keeps only in-frame clones here, not all; method: immunoSEQ multiplex PCR. The table includes about 150,000 clones, 87% detected once. The sequencing sample was made of peripheral blood. Every receptor here comes from a man over 45 who had recovered from COVID-19. The CDR3 runs from the conserved cysteine through the conserved F or W. Fields, in order: D gene, J gene, V gene, clone size, CDR3 protein, CDR3 DNA. D genes are given only for firm matches. Size is stated for part of the rows, as once, few or many counts, or as a class when the clone is expanded.

D: -; J: TRBJ1-5; V: TRBV3-1/TRBV3-2; size: -; CDR3: CASSQEADRPQHF; DNA: TGTGCCAGCAGCCAAGAGGCGGACAGGCCCCAGCATTTT
D: -; J: TRBJ2-7; V: TRBV13; size: -; CDR3: CASSPRRLGEQYF; DNA: TGTGCCAGCAGCCCCCGGCGGCTTGGGGAGCAGTACTTC
D: TRBD1; J: TRBJ1-2; V: TRBV10-3; size: -; CDR3: CAISESRTGGYGYTF; DNA: TGTGCCATCAGTGAGTCGCGGACAGGGGGCTATGGCTACACCTTC
D: -; J: TRBJ1-1; V: TRBV9; size: once; CDR3: CASSVAGNTEAFF; DNA: TGTGCCAGCAGCGTGGCGGGGAACACTGAAGCTTTCTTT
D: -; J: TRBJ2-5; V: TRBV6-5; size: -; CDR3: CASRRQETQYF; DNA: TGTGCCAGCAGGAGACAGGAGACCCAGTACTTC
D: -; J: TRBJ1-1; V: TRBV15; size: -; CDR3: CATSRGGWDTEAFF; DNA: TGTGCCACCAGCAGGGGAGGGTGGGACACTGAAGCTTTCTTT
D: TRBD1; J: TRBJ2-5; V: TRBV15; size: -; CDR3: CATSRDRGPFAETQYF; DNA: TGTGCCACCAGCAGGGACAGGGGGCCTTTTGCGGAGACCCAGTACTTC
D: TRBD2; J: TRBJ2-5; V: TRBV11-1; size: -; CDR3: CASRPPLAGEETQYF; DNA: TGTGCCAGCAGACCCCCCCTAGCGGGGGAAGAGACCCAGTACTTC
D: TRBD1; J: TRBJ1-1; V: TRBV5-1; size: -; CDR3: CASSLGGRGSSTEAFF; DNA: TGCGCCAGCAGCTTGGGTGGCAGGGGGTCCAGCACTGAAGCTTTCTTT
D: TRBD1; J: TRBJ1-2; V: TRBV3-1/TRBV3-2; size: -; CDR3: CASSQDTLPPPTGAEGGYTF; DNA: TGTGCCAGCAGCCAAGATACCCTTCCCCCCCCCACAGGGGCGGAGGGTGGCTACACCTTC
D: TRBD2; J: TRBJ2-1; V: TRBV11-2; size: -; CDR3: CASSPGLAGGGHNEQFF; DNA: TGTGCCAGCAGCCCCGGACTAGCGGGGGGCGGCCACAATGAGCAGTTCTTC
D: -; J: TRBJ1-6; V: TRBV7-3; size: -; CDR3: CASSFGGEGSPLHF; DNA: TGTGCCAGCAGCTTCGGAGGGGAGGGTTCACCCCTCCACTTT
D: TRBD1; J: TRBJ1-1; V: TRBV7-9; size: few; CDR3: CASSWGQGTEAFF; DNA: TGTGCCAGCAGCTGGGGACAGGGCACTGAAGCTTTCTTT
D: TRBD1; J: TRBJ1-4; V: TRBV6-5; size: once; CDR3: CASSYFTGGFEKLFF; DNA: TGTGCCAGCAGTTACTTCACAGGGGGCTTTGAAAAACTGTTTTTT
D: TRBD1; J: TRBJ2-6; V: TRBV29-1; size: -; CDR3: CSVEDFKDRASGANVLTF; DNA: TGCAGCGTTGAAGATTTTAAGGACAGGGCCTCTGGGGCCAACGTCCTGACTTTC
D: -; J: TRBJ1-1; V: TRBV5-4; size: -; CDR3: CASSFSTGNTEAFF; DNA: TGTGCCAGCAGCTTCAGCACAGGGAACACTGAAGCTTTCTTT
D: -; J: TRBJ1-3; V: TRBV7-2; size: -; CDR3: CASSADRFLGGNTIYF; DNA: TGTGCCAGCAGCGCAGACAGGTTTTTAGGTGGAAACACCATATATTTT
D: -; J: TRBJ1-2; V: TRBV11-3; size: -; CDR3: CASSFPGTPNYGYTF; DNA: TGTGCCAGCAGCTTCCCCGGGACACCTAACTATGGCTACACCTTC
D: TRBD1; J: TRBJ2-7; V: TRBV29-1; size: few; CDR3: CSVRPGTGNRDEQYF; DNA: TGCAGCGTTAGACCCGGGACAGGGAACAGGGACGAGCAGTACTTC
D: -; J: TRBJ2-6; V: TRBV5-1; size: -; CDR3: CASSLARSGANVLTF; DNA: TGCGCCAGCAGCTTGGCCAGGTCTGGGGCCAACGTCCTGACTTTC
D: TRBD1; J: TRBJ2-3; V: TRBV5-4; size: -; CDR3: CASSSSGQGGTDTQYF; DNA: TGTGCCAGCAGCTCCTCGGGACAGGGGGGTACAGATACGCAGTATTTT
D: -; J: TRBJ2-2; V: TRBV5-8; size: -; CDR3: CASSLGVNTGELFF; DNA: TGTGCCAGCAGCTTGGGAGTTAACACCGGGGAGCTGTTTTTT
D: -; J: TRBJ2-2; V: TRBV15; size: -; CDR3: CATSRERYRDTGELFF; DNA: TGTGCCACCAGCAGAGAAAGGTACAGGGACACCGGGGAGCTGTTTTTT
D: TRBD1; J: TRBJ1-3; V: TRBV9; size: -; CDR3: CASSVAGQQSGNTIYF; DNA: TGTGCCAGCAGCGTAGCGGGACAGCAGTCTGGAAACACCATATATTTT
D: TRBD1; J: TRBJ1-2; V: TRBV4-1; size: -; CDR3: CASSQDSGGDNYGYTF; DNA: TGCGCCAGCAGCCAAGATTCAGGGGGCGATAACTATGGCTACACCTTC
D: -; J: TRBJ2-1; V: TRBV19; size: -; CDR3: CASSIVRNEQFF; DNA: TGTGCCAGTAGTATAGTCCGGAATGAGCAGTTCTTC
D: -; J: TRBJ2-4; V: TRBV10-3; size: -; CDR3: CAISESWAAKNIQYF; DNA: TGTGCCATCAGTGAGTCGTGGGCCGCCAAAAACATTCAGTACTTC
D: TRBD1; J: TRBJ1-2; V: TRBV11-2; size: once; CDR3: CASSTGGFGYTF; DNA: TGTGCCAGCAGCACAGGGGGGTTTGGCTACACCTTC
D: TRBD1; J: TRBJ1-1; V: TRBV11-3; size: -; CDR3: CASSNPKQGGTTEAFF; DNA: TGTGCCAGCAGCAACCCGAAACAGGGGGGGACCACTGAAGCTTTCTTT
D: TRBD1; J: TRBJ1-1; V: TRBV7-2; size: -; CDR3: CASSLRGQNMNTEAFF; DNA: TGTGCCAGCAGCTTAAGGGGACAGAACATGAACACTGAAGCTTTCTTT
D: TRBD1; J: TRBJ1-1; V: TRBV2; size: -; CDR3: CASRGQSTEAFF; DNA: TGTGCCAGCAGGGGACAGAGCACTGAAGCTTTCTTT
D: TRBD1; J: TRBJ2-1; V: TRBV7-2; size: -; CDR3: CASSVRQGASYNEQFF; DNA: TGTGCCAGCAGCGTTAGACAGGGGGCTTCCTACAATGAGCAGTTCTTC
D: TRBD1; J: TRBJ1-1; V: TRBV18; size: -; CDR3: CASSPQAGGGTEAFF; DNA: TGTGCCAGCTCACCACAGGCAGGGGGAGGCACTGAAGCTTTCTTT
D: -; J: TRBJ2-3; V: TRBV27; size: -; CDR3: CASSLSGGRFTDTQYF; DNA: TGTGCCAGCAGTTTATCCGGGGGGCGCTTTACAGATACGCAGTATTTT
D: TRBD1; J: TRBJ1-2; V: TRBV7-2; size: -; CDR3: CASSPPNRGFGYTF; DNA: TGTGCCAGCAGCCCCCCCAACAGGGGGTTTGGCTACACCTTC
D: TRBD1; J: TRBJ1-2; V: TRBV5-4; size: -; CDR3: CASGDRGGDYGYTF; DNA: TGTGCCAGCGGGGACAGGGGGGGAGACTATGGCTACACCTTC
D: TRBD2; J: TRBJ2-3; V: TRBV7-6; size: -; CDR3: CASSLVSASGGGATADTQYF; DNA: TGTGCCAGCAGCTTAGTTTCGGCTAGCGGGGGGGGAGCGACGGCAGATACGCAGTATTTT
D: -; J: TRBJ1-2; V: TRBV5-1; size: -; CDR3: CASSRQRDGGYGYTF; DNA: TGCGCCAGCAGCCGCCAACGGGATGGCGGCTATGGCTACACCTTC
D: TRBD1; J: TRBJ2-3; V: TRBV19; size: -; CDR3: CASSRTTGTDTQYF; DNA: TGTGCCAGTAGTCGAACGACAGGGACAGATACGCAGTATTTT
D: -; J: TRBJ1-2; V: TRBV6-5; size: -; CDR3: CASSHTRTGNYGYTF; DNA: TGTGCCAGCAGCCATACACGGACGGGGAACTATGGCTACACCTTC
D: -; J: TRBJ1-2; V: TRBV5-4; size: -; CDR3: CASSRAGTNYGYTF; DNA: TGTGCCAGCAGCCGAGCCGGGACTAACTATGGCTACACCTTC
D: -; J: TRBJ1-1; V: TRBV4-1; size: -; CDR3: CASSQGSQGNTEAFF; DNA: TGCGCCAGCAGCCAAGGGTCACAGGGGAACACTGAAGCTTTCTTT
D: TRBD1; J: TRBJ1-1; V: TRBV5-6; size: -; CDR3: CASSTRTGWDTEAFF; DNA: TGTGCCAGCAGCACAAGGACAGGGTGGGACACTGAAGCTTTCTTT
D: -; J: TRBJ1-1; V: TRBV19; size: -; CDR3: CASTRGVRLNTEAFF; DNA: TGTGCCAGTACCAGGGGTGTGAGGCTGAACACTGAAGCTTTCTTT
D: TRBD2; J: TRBJ2-5; V: TRBV7-6; size: -; CDR3: CASSPGLAGGYVETQYF; DNA: TGTGCCAGCAGCCCGGGACTAGCGGGGGGGTACGTAGAGACCCAGTACTTC
D: TRBD1; J: TRBJ1-1; V: TRBV7-2; size: -; CDR3: CASSSQGDLRTEAFF; DNA: TGTGCCAGCAGCAGTCAGGGGGACTTAAGGACTGAAGCTTTCTTT